This T cell receptor (beta chain) was sequenced for a study of T cells after posttransplantation cyclophosphamide. Study results and limitations: Donor CD8+ memory clones often dominated recipient blood repertoires at later times. Recipient CMV seropositivity and CMV reactivation strongly tracked TRB clonality.

Peripheral blood was collected from the related graft donor on the marrow donation day. In its sample, this clone was seen many times. Its target is not known. Per the germline V gene, CDR1 is SGHTA and CDR2 is FQGNSA. The CDR3 has 14 residues. V dropped 3 bases and J dropped 2 bases, with 10 bases sitting between them. The protocol was immunoSEQ multiplex PCR, while the TCRdb copy is restricted to in-frame clones and leaves out a portion. Recorded here are around 30,000 clones, none singletons. This chain uses TRBV7-2 with TRBJ2-5; D is perhaps TRBD1 (6 bases). This sequence originates from a woman between 55 and 75 years old in good health, CMV-negative, and a related stem cell transplant donor. The sequencing input was PBMCs. The CDR3 loop is CASSFPTGQETQYF. The CDR3 coding sequence is TGTGCCAGCAGCTTCCCGACAGGTCAAGAGACCCAGTACTTC. Drawing the rest from reference TRBV7-2 and TRBJ2-5, the complete variable domain is GAGVSQSPSNKVTEKGKDVELRCDPISGHTALYWYRQSLGQGLEFLIYFQGNSAPDKSGLPSDRFSAERTGGSVSTLTIQRTQQEDSAVYLCASSFPTGQETQYFGPGTRLLVL.